Detailed here is one T cell receptor beta chain. This record comes from a study of PD-1 blockade in classical Hodgkin lymphoma. CDR1 is MDHEN, CDR2 SYDVKM, per germline. The CDR3 totals 17 residues. The V and J ends lost 2 bases and 4 bases respectively, with 17 bases between them. Exposure to brentuximab vedotin varied, and each patient had relapsed following autologous stem cell transplantation. The CD8+ T cells came from thawed PBMCs through magnetic negative selection. Some clones are missing from TCRdb's copy, which holds only in-frame ones; the method was immunoSEQ multiplex PCR. The sample consists of 25,000 to 30,000 clones, almost 90% of them appearing once.

The receptor was derived from a human donor with classical Hodgkin lymphoma. The sequenced sample was CD8+ T cells from blood, obtained at baseline. The chain couples TRBV28 to TRBJ2-2; D is undetermined. CDR3: CASSLRTAEYFTGELFF. Written as DNA, the CDR3 is TGTGCCAGCAGTTTAAGGACGGCCGAGTATTTCACCGGGGAGCTGTTTTTT. Full variable domain (rest looked up from reference TRBV28 and TRBJ2-2): DVKVTQSSRYLVKRTGEKVFLECVQDMDHENMFWYRQDPGLGLRLIYFSYDVKMKEKGDIPEGYSVSREKKERFSLILESASTNQTSMYLCASSLRTAEYFTGELFFGEGSRLTVL.